The 28 T cell receptor beta chains below were found in one sample sequenced in a study of beta chain features in type 1 diabetes. Study findings and constraints: Patients with Type 1 diabetes showed moderately but significantly shorter TCRB CDR3s in all four CD4+ subsets.

cDNA synthesis used the whole RNA isolate, giving expressed TCRB sequences. Clones were sequenced by immunoSEQ multiplex PCR, and TCRdb holds only the in-frame ones, with some missing. The sample includes 95,000 to 150,000 clones, 16% of them seen just once. No antigens are known for them. Sequencing was carried out using central memory CD4+ T cells from blood. The receptor set was obtained from a man aged 30-40 years with type 1 diabetes.

In this sample, this clone turned up many times. The chain links TRBV19 to TRBJ1-6, with unresolved D. The CDR3 is 13 amino acids. The germline CDR1 and CDR2 sequences are LNHDA and SQIVND (reference sequence). The germline V and J ends were trimmed by 3 bases and 10 bases, with 10 bases remaining between them. Here the CDR3 DNA reads TGTGCCAGTAGTATCCCCGGCCGGTCACCCCTCCACTTT. Translating gives CASSIPGRSPLHF.

This clone showed up just a few times. Being one base from a much bigger clone, this may be a read error. The chain uses TRBV30 and TRBJ2-1; TRBD2 aligns across 10 bases. The ends lost 8 bases at V and 10 bases at J; junction bases unmatched: 11. From germline, CDR1 is GTSNPN and CDR2 SVGIG (reference sequence). This CDR3 comprises 13 residues. CDR3 in amino acids: CAGTSGGASEQFF. The CDR3 DNA is TGTGCCGGGACAAGCGGGGGGGCCTCGGAGCAGTTCTTC.

This clone was observed a handful of times. The chain is built from TRBV9 and TRBJ1-5; 7 bases are a match to TRBD1. Germline assignment: CDR1 SGDLS and CDR2 YYNGEE. The CDR3 length is 16 residues. J was trimmed by 1 base and V by 4 bases; bases with no gene match: 8. The DNA of the CDR3 is TGTGCCAGCAGCCAGGGGGGTCCGCAGAGCAATCAGCCCCAGCATTTT. Translation: CASSQGGPQSNQPQHF.

This clone came up a few times. At the DNA level, this CDR3 is encoded by other sequences in the same sample as well. The chain links TRBV9 to TRBJ2-1; 10 bases are a match to TRBD2. CDR1 SGDLS and CDR2 YYNGEE come from the germline V gene. This CDR3 is built from 15 residues. Unmatched junction bases numbered 3, after V lost 2 bases and J lost 4 bases. The CDR3, as DNA: TGTGCCAGCAGCGTGGGGACTAGCGCTTACAATGAGCAGTTCTTC. Its protein is CASSVGTSAYNEQFF.

In regard to this clone: A junction end diverges from the germline sequence, so it may reflect a read error. This sequence joins TRBV6-5 and TRBJ2-2, with D perhaps being TRBD1 or TRBD2 (5 bases each). Germline values: CDR1 MNHEY, CDR2 SVGAGI. The CDR3 contains 16 residues. CDR3 nucleotides: TGTGCCAGCAGGTACTCGTCAGGGACCAACACCGGGGAGCTGTTTTTT. Its translation is CASRYSSGTNTGELFF.

This chain links TRBV29-1 with TRBJ2-1, with D hard to call. Trimming left V 7 bases short and J 10 bases short, with 17 bases between. Germline loops: CDR1 SQVTM, CDR2 ANQGSEA. This CDR3 contains 12 residues. The CDR3 loop reads CSGLQQAGEQFF. The CDR3 DNA is TGCAGCGGCCTGCAGCAGGCTGGGGAGCAGTTCTTC.

This chain joins TRBV2 and TRBJ2-7; 9 bases align to TRBD1. CDR1 and CDR2 (germline): SNHLY, FYNNEI. The trim removed 9 bases at V and 6 bases at J, leaving 12 bases unmatched. CDR3 length: 14 amino acids. CDR3 coding DNA: TGTGCCAGTCGAAAGGACAGGGGACTTAGCGAGCAGTACTTC. This codes for CASRKDRGLSEQYF.

The gene calls are TRBV5-1 and TRBJ2-5; maybe TRBD2 (6 bases). V was pared by 4 bases and J by 1 base, with 11 bases between. This CDR3 is built from 14 residues. The germline V gene has CDR1 SGHRS and CDR2 YFSETQ. CDR3 sequence (DNA): TGCGCCAGCAGCCCGGGACTGTTCCAAGAGACCCAGTACTTC. Residues: CASSPGLFQETQYF.

This clone turned up a few times. CDR3 nucleotide sequence: TGTGCCAGTAGTTACGACAGTTCATTGGGTTCCTACGAGCAGTACTTC. The encoded protein is CASSYDSSLGSYEQYF. V is TRBV19 and J is TRBJ2-7; weak D call: TRBD1 (5 bases). V was shortened by 5 bases and J by 1 base, with 18 bases between the two germline ends. CDR1 LNHDA and CDR2 SQIVND come from the germline V gene (reference sequence). The CDR3 covers 16 residues.

This chain links TRBV11-2 with TRBJ2-6; D gene ambiguous. Trimming left V 3 bases short and J 0 bases short, with 18 bases between. CDR1 and CDR2 (germline): SGHAT, FQNNGV. CDR3 length: 19 amino acids. CDR3 DNA sequence: TGTGCCAGCAGCTTTAAGTCAATCGGTTTCAGCTCTGGGGCCAACGTCCTGACTTTC. Protein product: CASSFKSIGFSSGANVLTF.

This clone was counted many times. The rearrangement joins TRBV7-3 to TRBJ2-1, with unresolved D. Germline V CDR1 and CDR2: SGHTA, FQGTGA. V lost 2 bases and J 3 bases, leaving 11 bases between the germline ends. There are 15 residues in the CDR3. The CDR3 nucleotides read TGTGCCAGCAGCTTAGACGACGGAGTCTACAATGAGCAGTTCTTC. Translated, it gives CASSLDDGVYNEQFF.

The V call is TRBV29-1, the J call TRBJ2-3, with D unclear. V lost 2 bases and J lost 0, with 3 bases in between. CDR1 is SQVTM and CDR2 is ANQGSEA in the germline V gene. The CDR3 contains 12 residues. The CDR3 DNA reads as TGCAGCGTTGAAATTAGCACAGATACGCAGTATTTT. Translated: CSVEISTDTQYF.

The V and J genes are TRBV6-1 and TRBJ2-5, with 8 positions matching TRBD1. This CDR3 spans 13 amino acids. J lost 4 bases, V lost 6 bases, and 4 bases had no gene match. Germline loops: CDR1 MNHNS, CDR2 SASEGT. This CDR3 reads CASSRQGLETQYF. CDR3 coding DNA: TGTGCCAGCAGCCGACAGGGGCTAGAGACCCAGTACTTC.

The CDR3 region is CASSLGTPELNTEAFF. The CDR3 DNA sequence: TGTGCCAGCTCACTCGGGACACCTGAGCTGAACACTGAAGCTTTCTTT. V is TRBV18 and J is TRBJ1-1, with a weak D call TRBD1 (6 bases). The CDR3 is 16 amino acids. CDR1 and CDR2 (germline): KGHSH, LQKENI. V lost 4 bases, J lost 0 bases, and 15 bases lay in between.

This clone occurred a few times. This chain connects TRBV5-6 to TRBJ1-6; 10 bases agree with TRBD1. Germline CDR1 reads SGHDT; CDR2 reads YYEEEE. This CDR3 has 14 residues. V was clipped by 3 bases and J by 15 bases; unmatched bases: 9. CDR3 amino acids: CASSYRDRGNYLHF. CDR3 coding DNA: TGTGCCAGCAGCTACCGGGACAGGGGTAACTACCTCCACTTT.

Comment on this clone: The sample contains more than one DNA sequence encoding this CDR3. The rearrangement uses TRBV7-2 and TRBJ2-3; D gene ambiguous. Looked up from germline, CDR1 is SGHTA and CDR2 is FQGNSA. The V and J ends lost 4 bases and 2 bases respectively, with 4 bases between them. This CDR3 has 12 amino acids. The CDR3, as DNA: TGTGCCAGCAGCTCTTTCACAGATACGCAGTATTTT. Encoded protein: CASSSFTDTQYF.

This clone turned up a few times. This chain uses TRBV29-1 with TRBJ2-3; TRBD2 is a possible D gene (8 bases). Germline V CDR1 and CDR2: SQVTM, ANQGSEA. V was clipped by 8 bases and J by 0 bases, with 18 bases between them. The CDR3 is 15 amino acids. The DNA for the CDR3 is TGCAGCCACACCGCGGGGGGACAGAGCACAGATACGCAGTATTTT. Residues: CSHTAGGQSTDTQYF.

In its sample, this clone was seen a few times. V is TRBV23-1 and J is TRBJ1-2; D is uncertain. TRBV23-1 is known as an ORF, though its function is uncertain. The CDR3 spans 15 residues. V lost 2 bases to trimming and J lost 5 bases, with 15 bases between them. The CDR3 DNA reads TGCGCCAGCAGTCAAGGCGGAGGCTCTTTTTATGGCTACACCTTC. Its protein product is CASSQGGGSFYGYTF.

This clone appeared a few times. The chain has TRBV4-1 and TRBJ2-3; 9 nucleotides line up with TRBD1. CDR3 length equals 16 residues. V trimming: 4 bases; J trimming: 4 bases; junction bases outside the gene matches: 9. Looked up from germline, CDR1 is MGHRA and CDR2 is YSYEKL. The chain's CDR3 is CASSPGQGRFSDTQYF. CDR3 DNA sequence: TGCGCCAGCAGCCCCGGACAGGGGAGATTTTCAGATACGCAGTATTTT.

This chain uses TRBV29-1 with TRBJ2-7; 8 bases map to TRBD1. CDR1 is SQVTM and CDR2 is ANQGSEA in the germline V gene. This CDR3 has 12 amino acids. Trimming cost V 4 bases and J 3 bases; bases outside gene matches: 2. The CDR3 region is CSVVDRGYEQYF. The CDR3 coding sequence is TGCAGCGTTGTAGACAGGGGCTACGAGCAGTACTTC.

This chain joins TRBV19 and TRBJ2-1; TRBD2 matches 11 bases. This CDR3 has 16 amino acids. With V trimmed by 5 bases and J by 2 bases, 5 bases remained unmatched. Germline CDR1 and CDR2: LNHDA and SQIVND (reference sequence). This CDR3 is CASSSASGGTYNEQFF. The DNA for the CDR3 is TGTGCCAGTAGTTCGGCTAGCGGGGGGACCTACAATGAGCAGTTCTTC.

This clone was recorded at least ten times. The V call is TRBV7-3, the J call TRBJ2-5; 8 bases are a match to TRBD1. Germline assignment: CDR1 SGHTA and CDR2 FQGTGA. CDR3 size: 13 residues. V was clipped by 5 bases and J by 7 bases; unmatched bases: 6. In nucleotides, the CDR3 is TGTGCCAGCAGCCCGACAGGGGACGGGACCCAGTACTTC. Translation gives CASSPTGDGTQYF.

The chain joins TRBV2 to TRBJ2-7; no clear D gene. CDR1 SNHLY and CDR2 FYNNEI come from the germline V gene. This CDR3 region has 14 residues. Between the trimmed V and J ends, which lost 11 bases and 0 bases, there was a span of 17 bases. The CDR3 bases are TGTGCCTCAGCCCCAACAGCCAGCTCCTACGAGCAGTACTTC. This encodes CASAPTASSYEQYF.

This clone was found a few times. Different DNA sequences within this sample yield the same CDR3. The rearrangement joins TRBV5-1 to TRBJ2-5, with unresolved D. Germline CDR1 is SGHRS and CDR2 is YFSETQ. V gave up 0 bases and J gave up 9 bases, with 15 bases separating them. This CDR3 comprises 14 residues. CDR3 region: CASSLDVRRKAQYF. In nucleotides, the CDR3 is TGCGCCAGCAGCTTGGATGTCCGGCGGAAAGCCCAGTACTTC.

The chain is built from TRBV5-1 and TRBJ2-7; D is perhaps TRBD2 (6 bases). The CDR3 spans 14 residues. CDR1 SGHRS and CDR2 YFSETQ come from the germline V gene. Trimming pared 4 bases from V and 2 bases from J, leaving 13 bases between. Written as DNA, the CDR3 is TGCGCCAGCAGCCCCCTGGGCGGGACCTACGAGCAGTACTTC. Its translation is CASSPLGGTYEQYF.

This chain links TRBV29-1 with TRBJ2-1; 7 bases align to TRBD1. V was clipped by 4 bases and J by 4 bases; unmatched bases: 13. The germline gives CDR1 SQVTM, CDR2 ANQGSEA. There are 16 residues in the CDR3. The CDR3 loop is CSVGGYPGQLYNEQFF. CDR3 sequence (DNA): TGCAGCGTTGGGGGATACCCGGGACAGCTTTACAATGAGCAGTTCTTC.

This clone came up a few times. The V gene is TRBV19, the J gene TRBJ2-1; the D is unclear. Germline lookup yields CDR1 LNHDA and CDR2 SQIVND (reference sequence). The CDR3 contains 13 residues. V was cut by 6 bases and J by 4 bases, with 10 bases left in between. For the CDR3, the DNA is TGTGCCAGTAGCCATGGGTCGTACAATGAGCAGTTCTTC. It is translated as CASSHGSYNEQFF.

The rearrangement uses TRBV5-4 and TRBJ2-5; D ambiguous. V shed 1 base and J shed 5 bases, with 15 bases lying between them. The length of the CDR3 is 15 residues. Germline loops: CDR1 SGHNT, CDR2 YYREEE (reference sequence). The DNA of the CDR3 is TGTGCCAGCAGCTTGCCGGGCCCTCGTCGGGAGACCCAGTACTTC. The encoded protein is CASSLPGPRRETQYF.